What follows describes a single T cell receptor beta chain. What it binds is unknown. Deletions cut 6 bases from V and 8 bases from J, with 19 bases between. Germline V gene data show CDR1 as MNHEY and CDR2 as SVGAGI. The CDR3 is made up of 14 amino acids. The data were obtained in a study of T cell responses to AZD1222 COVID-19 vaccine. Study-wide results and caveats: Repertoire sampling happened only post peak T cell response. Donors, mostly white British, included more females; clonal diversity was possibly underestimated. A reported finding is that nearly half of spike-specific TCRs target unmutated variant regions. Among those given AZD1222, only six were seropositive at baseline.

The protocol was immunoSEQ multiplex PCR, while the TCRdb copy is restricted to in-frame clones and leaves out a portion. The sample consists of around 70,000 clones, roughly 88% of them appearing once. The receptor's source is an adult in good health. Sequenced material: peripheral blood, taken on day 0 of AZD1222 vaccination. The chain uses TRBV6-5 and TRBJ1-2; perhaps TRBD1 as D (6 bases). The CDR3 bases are TGTGCCAGCAGCAGGACAGAAACAATTAAGGGCTACACCTTC. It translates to CASSRTETIKGYTF.